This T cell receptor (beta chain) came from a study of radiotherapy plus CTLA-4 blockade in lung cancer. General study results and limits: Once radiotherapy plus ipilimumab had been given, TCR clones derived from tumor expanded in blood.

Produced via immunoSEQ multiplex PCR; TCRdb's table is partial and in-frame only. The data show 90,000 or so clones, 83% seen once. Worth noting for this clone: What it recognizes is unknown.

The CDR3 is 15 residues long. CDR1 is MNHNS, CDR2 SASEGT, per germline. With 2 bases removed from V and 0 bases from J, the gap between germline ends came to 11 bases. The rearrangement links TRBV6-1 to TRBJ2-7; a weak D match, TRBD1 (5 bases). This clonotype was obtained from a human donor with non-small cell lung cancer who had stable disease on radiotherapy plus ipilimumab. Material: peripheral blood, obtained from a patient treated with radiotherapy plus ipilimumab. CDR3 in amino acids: CASSESHRSSYEQYF. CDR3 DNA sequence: TGTGCCAGCAGTGAATCACACAGGAGCTCCTACGAGCAGTACTTC.